This entry describes one TCR beta chain. The CDR3 length is 15 residues. Germline CDR1 SGHTA, CDR2 FQGNSA. The V segment lost 5 bases and the J segment 8 bases; nucleotides outside the gene matches: 12. Here immunoSEQ multiplex PCR was the method, and the copy in TCRdb shows in-frame clones only, minus some. This table has a few million clones, over 85% appearing once. The entry originates in a study of shared clonotypes between healthy human individuals. The rearrangement uses TRBV7-2 and TRBJ1-2; 9 nucleotides agree with TRBD1. Sequencing used naive CD4+ T cells from PBMCs. Subset here: CD45RA+ positively selected. The TCR comes from a man younger than 35 in good health. Some clones in this sample may be carry-over from other donors' samples. The CDR3 DNA follows: TGTGCCAGCAGCGCCGCCCAAACAGGGGGCGGAGGCTACACCTTC. This gives the protein CASSAAQTGGGGYTF.